This T cell receptor beta chain was observed in a study of early T cells in non-severe SARS-CoV-2 infection. Study context: Bulk RNA from unsorted whole blood was sequenced; chains were unpaired.

Of note for this clonotype: The antigen remains unidentified.

Individual cDNA molecules carried attached unique molecular identifiers. TCRdb recomputed calls from the 5' RACE reads with MiXCR, one row per CDR3 protein. The sample consists of some 67,000 distinct CDR3 sequences, 10% of them appearing once. Findings and caveats of the study: Matching results from VDJdb favored anti-spike CD8 responses, leaving private and CD4 specificities undetected.

The origin of this receptor is an adult who was a healthcare worker with PCR-confirmed SARS-CoV-2 infection or an uninfected control (not recorded which). Sequenced here: whole blood, sampled at baseline.

The CDR3 nucleotides read TGCAGTGCTTCAAGGGACCCCGGGCCGGGTCAGCCCCAGCATTTT. Amino acids: CSASRDPGPGQPQHF. The chain uses TRBV20-1 and TRBJ1-5, with D possibly matching TRBD1 (5 bases). In germline, CDR1 is DFQATT, CDR2 SNEGSKA (reference sequence). The CDR3 length is 15 residues. The ends were cut back, 5 bases at V and 6 bases at J, with 20 bases in the middle.